One sample yielded the 32 T cell receptor beta chains listed below, sequenced in a study of blood T cell repertoires in COVID-19. The method was immunoSEQ multiplex PCR; TCRdb's version includes in-frame clones alone and lacks a portion of them. The sample includes more than 70,000 clones, 80% to 85% of them seen just once. The sequenced sample was peripheral blood. The receptors come from a woman in her 70s with acute or convalescent COVID-19.

The chain is built from TRBV5-6 and TRBJ1-6; 7 positions match TRBD1. The germline CDR1 and CDR2 sequences are SGHDT and YYEEEE. V shed 1 base, J shed 4 bases, and the junction held 5 bases outside the gene matches. CDR3 size: 16 residues. CDR3 coding DNA: TGTGCCAGCAGCTTGCCCTGGACAGGATATAATTCACCCCTCCACTTT. Its protein is CASSLPWTGYNSPLHF.

There are many counts of this clone. The chain is built from TRBV5-1 and TRBJ1-4, with 11 positions matching TRBD1. The germline CDR1 and CDR2 sequences are SGHRS and YFSETQ. CDR3 length: 15 amino acids. J was trimmed by 7 bases and V by 4 bases; bases with no gene match: 6. CDR3 loop: CASSTGQGASEKLFF. CDR3 DNA sequence: TGCGCCAGCAGCACTGGACAGGGGGCTAGTGAAAAACTGTTTTTT. The full variable domain, completed using reference TRBV5-1 and TRBJ1-4, is KAGVTQTPRYLIKTRGQQVTLSCSPISGHRSVSWYQQTPGQGLQFLFEYFSETQRNKGNFPGRFSGRQFSNSRSEMNVSTLELGDSALYLCASSTGQGASEKLFFGSGTQLSVL.

The chain is built from TRBV19 and TRBJ1-5, with 10 bases identical to TRBD1. This CDR3 is 17 amino acids long. With 0 bases clipped from V and 6 bases from J, the junction kept 8 bases outside the gene matches. CDR1 and CDR2 (germline): LNHDA, SQIVND (reference sequence). The CDR3: CASSIDHPTGGRQPQHF. CDR3 nucleotides: TGTGCCAGTAGTATAGATCACCCGACAGGGGGCCGTCAGCCCCAGCATTTT.

V is TRBV19 and J is TRBJ2-1, with TRBD2 matching over 15 bases. Losses at the gene ends were 3 bases for V and 8 bases for J; bases not matched to a gene: 2. CDR1 LNHDA and CDR2 SQIVND come from the germline V gene (reference sequence). This CDR3 spans 15 amino acids. CDR3 sequence (DNA): TGTGCCAGTAGTATGGGACTAGCGGGAGGCTATGAGCAGTTCTTC. Translation: CASSMGLAGGYEQFF.

This clone was counted between two and nine times. The CDR3 spells CASSLGTGGTYEQYF. The DNA of the CDR3 is TGTGCCAGCAGCTTGGGTACGGGAGGGACCTACGAGCAGTACTTC. This sequence joins TRBV5-4 and TRBJ2-7, with 8 bases identical to TRBD2. Germline trimming cut 0 bases from V and 2 bases from J; bases unmatched to any gene: 4. The CDR3 extends over 15 amino acids. Germline-derived CDR1 and CDR2 are SGHNT and YYREEE (reference sequence).

V gene TRBV3-1 (or the pseudogene TRBV3-2) combines with J gene TRBJ2-1, with D unclear. Germline V gives CDR1 LGHDT, CDR2 YNNKEL (reference sequence). The CDR3 covers 12 residues. The ends were cut back, 4 bases at V and 6 bases at J, with 7 bases in the middle. CDR3 in amino acids: CASSRRRNEQFF. CDR3 bases: TGTGCCAGCAGCCGCAGGCGCAATGAGCAGTTCTTC.

This chain joins TRBV5-4 and TRBJ2-1; 9 bases are a match to TRBD2. V lost 0 bases, J lost 15 bases, and 7 bases stayed unmatched. Per the germline V gene, CDR1 is SGHNT and CDR2 is YYREEE (reference sequence). The CDR3 has 13 amino acids. The CDR3 loop reads CASSLGWREGWFF. The CDR3, as DNA: TGTGCCAGCAGCTTGGGTTGGCGGGAGGGGTGGTTCTTC.

The table lists this clone with a few counts. The CDR3 coding sequence is TGTGCCAGCTCCCGATTCGGGTACAATGAGCAGTTCTTC. Its translation is CASSRFGYNEQFF. The genes are TRBV18 and TRBJ2-1, with unresolved D. V lost 6 bases to trimming and J lost 4 bases, with 10 bases between them. This CDR3 region has 13 residues. CDR1 is KGHSH, CDR2 LQKENI, per germline.

The chain combines TRBV27 with TRBJ2-1, with 10 nucleotides matching TRBD2. V lost 3 bases to trimming and J lost 7 bases; unmatched junction nucleotides: 9. Germline CDR1 MNHEY, CDR2 SMNVEV (reference sequence). The CDR3 covers 16 residues. CDR3 amino acids: CASSFASGSGINEQFF. In DNA form, the CDR3 reads TGTGCCAGCAGTTTCGCTAGCGGGAGTGGCATTAATGAGCAGTTCTTC.

The rearrangement joins TRBV5-4 to TRBJ2-3; 8 bases agree with TRBD1. CDR3 length: 15 residues. Germline V gives CDR1 SGHNT, CDR2 YYREEE (reference sequence). After removal of 4 bases from V and 2 bases from J, the junction contained 6 bases not matched to a gene. This CDR3 reads CASSPGQETTDTQYF. The CDR3 DNA sequence: TGTGCCAGCAGCCCGGGACAGGAGACCACAGATACGCAGTATTTT.

The V call is TRBV19, the J call TRBJ1-3, with D uncertain. Germline V gene lookup returns CDR1 LNHDA and CDR2 SQIVND (reference sequence). V lost 7 bases and J 4 bases, leaving 17 bases between the germline ends. The CDR3 is 15 residues long. The CDR3 DNA reads TGTGCCAGTATGGAGGACCGTACGGCAGGAAACACCATATATTTT. This translates into CASMEDRTAGNTIYF.

The chain couples TRBV4-1 to TRBJ2-1, with TRBD2 matching over 12 bases. Germline-derived CDR1 and CDR2 are MGHRA and YSYEKL. J lost 6 bases, V lost 4 bases, and 7 bases had no gene match. There are 16 residues in the CDR3. DNA of the CDR3: TGCGCCAGCAGCCCAACAGGGGGACTAGCGGGCAATGAGCAGTTCTTC. Its protein is CASSPTGGLAGNEQFF.

The chain recombines TRBV6-5 with TRBJ2-7; D is possibly TRBD1 (8 bases). CDR3 length equals 14 residues. Looked up from germline, CDR1 is MNHEY and CDR2 is SVGAGI. V lost 6 bases and J 4 bases, leaving 16 bases between the germline ends. CDR3 sequence (DNA): TGTGCCAGCAGGGATACAGGGGGGGTGTACGAGCAGTACTTC. This sequence encodes CASRDTGGVYEQYF.

The chain links TRBV24-1 to TRBJ1-5, with 7 bases matching TRBD1. Germline lookup yields CDR1 KGHDR and CDR2 SFDVKD. The ends lost 4 bases at V and 6 bases at J; junction bases unmatched: 11. CDR3 size: 16 residues. This chain's CDR3 is CATSDARDSQTQPQHF. CDR3 DNA sequence: TGTGCCACCAGTGACGCTAGGGACAGTCAGACTCAGCCCCAGCATTTT.

V usage is TRBV30 and J usage is TRBJ2-1; TRBD2 matches 15 bases. V lost 2 bases and J lost 8; bases outside the gene matches: 7. CDR1 GTSNPN and CDR2 SVGIG come from the germline V gene (reference sequence). The CDR3 runs to 16 residues. CDR3 in DNA: TGTGCCTGGAGTAGGGGACTAGCGGGAGGATCGGATGAGCAGTTCTTC. As protein: CAWSRGLAGGSDEQFF.

The chain uses TRBV5-1 and TRBJ2-1, with TRBD2 matching 10 bases. V shed 4 bases, J shed 8 bases, and the junction held 9 bases outside the gene matches. Germline CDR1 SGHRS, CDR2 YFSETQ. The CDR3 contains 15 residues. CDR3 DNA sequence: TGCGCCAGCAGCGCCGGACTAGCGGAGGGGGATGAGCAGTTCTTC. It codes for CASSAGLAEGDEQFF.

This clone showed up just once. The chain recombines TRBV5-1 with TRBJ2-4; D is perhaps TRBD1 (6 bases). V was cut by 4 bases and J by 5 bases, with 10 bases left in between. Per the germline V gene, CDR1 is SGHRS and CDR2 is YFSETQ. The CDR3 consists of 13 residues. CDR3 loop: CASSPTGENIQYF. The CDR3 DNA reads as TGCGCCAGCAGCCCGACAGGAGAAAACATTCAGTACTTC. The full variable domain, its missing parts supplied by reference TRBV5-1 and TRBJ2-4, is KAGVTQTPRYLIKTRGQQVTLSCSPISGHRSVSWYQQTPGQGLQFLFEYFSETQRNKGNFPGRFSGRQFSNSRSEMNVSTLELGDSALYLCASSPTGENIQYFGAGTRLSVL.

The chain employs TRBV9 and TRBJ2-7; possibly TRBD2 for D (6 bases). CDR1 is SGDLS and CDR2 is YYNGEE in the germline V gene. The CDR3 contains 13 residues. Trimming removed 0 bases from V and 10 bases from J, with 14 bases in between. The CDR3 sequence is CASSVEWGGIQYF. The CDR3 DNA reads TGTGCCAGCAGCGTAGAATGGGGCGGGATACAGTACTTC.

The chain has TRBV5-4 and TRBJ1-4, with TRBD1 as a possible D gene (5 bases). Germline CDR1 reads SGHNT; CDR2 reads YYREEE (reference sequence). With 3 bases removed from V and 4 bases from J, the gap between germline ends came to 10 bases. CDR3 size: 14 residues. CDR3 DNA: TGTGCCAGCAGCTCCGGGGGTAATAATGAAAAACTGTTTTTT. Translated, it gives CASSSGGNNEKLFF.

Only a few counts were recorded for this clone. The genes are TRBV7-3 and TRBJ2-7; 8 bases line up with TRBD2. From germline, CDR1 is SGHTA and CDR2 FQGTGA. J gave up 3 bases and V 4 bases, and 11 bases lay outside the gene matches. The CDR3 is made up of 16 amino acids. CDR3 DNA sequence: TGTGCCAGCAGCTACTCGACCGGGAGGGCCTACTACGAGCAGTACTTC. Its translation is CASSYSTGRAYYEQYF.

The V call is TRBV2, the J call TRBJ1-2; TRBD1 matches 7 bases. Germline V gene data show CDR1 as SNHLY and CDR2 as FYNNEI. The CDR3 has 16 residues. With V trimmed by 7 bases and J by 5 bases, 16 bases remained unmatched. The CDR3 spells CASTLDRAIMGYGYTF. In DNA, the CDR3 is TGTGCCAGCACCTTAGACAGGGCCATAATGGGGTATGGCTACACCTTC.

The J gene is TRBJ2-5, the V gene TRBV2; 7 nucleotides line up with TRBD1. The trim removed 1 base at V and 3 bases at J, leaving 8 bases unmatched. This CDR3 contains 16 residues. The germline gives CDR1 SNHLY, CDR2 FYNNEI. The CDR3 loop reads CASSEEGAPNEETQYF. CDR3 in DNA: TGTGCCAGCAGTGAAGAGGGGGCCCCAAACGAAGAGACCCAGTACTTC.

The gene calls are TRBV7-9 and TRBJ2-6; 7 nucleotides line up with TRBD1. This CDR3 has 19 amino acids. In germline, CDR1 is SEHNR, CDR2 FQNEAQ (reference sequence). V trimming: 1 base; J trimming: 1 base; junction bases outside the gene matches: 10. CDR3 nucleotides: TGTGCCAGCAGCTTAGGCCCGGGACAGTTTCAATCTGGGGCCAACGTCCTGACTTTC. The encoded protein is CASSLGPGQFQSGANVLTF.

CDR3 coding DNA: TGTGCCAGCAGCTTAGCGGGAGTTTGGGAGGATACGCAGTATTTT. It specifies CASSLAGVWEDTQYF. The genes are TRBV5-6 and TRBJ2-3, with 8 bases identical to TRBD2. This CDR3 is 15 amino acids long. V shed 2 bases and J 6 bases; nucleotides not matched to a gene: 8. CDR1 is SGHDT and CDR2 is YYEEEE in the germline V gene.

The chain joins TRBV10-1 to TRBJ2-2, with D unresolved. The CDR3 has 14 residues. Germline lookup yields CDR1 WNHNN and CDR2 SYGVQD (reference sequence). The V gene lost 0 bases and the J gene lost 5 bases, with 7 bases spanning the gap. This CDR3 is CASSESRQTGELFF. The DNA of the CDR3 is TGCGCCAGCAGTGAGTCTCGACAAACCGGGGAGCTGTTTTTT.

The chain couples TRBV3-1 (or the pseudogene TRBV3-2) to TRBJ2-1, with TRBD2 matching over 11 bases. Germline-derived CDR1 and CDR2 are LGHDT and YNNKEL (reference sequence). V was pared by 5 bases and J by 6 bases, with 6 bases of the junction left unmatched. CDR3 length: 15 amino acids. Here the CDR3 DNA reads TGTGCCAGCAGCTTCACTAGCGGGAGAGGCAATGAGCAGTTCTTC. It codes for CASSFTSGRGNEQFF.

With regard to this clone: A junction boundary mismatches the germline segment, possibly from a read error. The chain combines TRBV3-1 (or the pseudogene TRBV3-2) with TRBJ1-5; a possible D gene is TRBD1 (6 bases). This CDR3 contains 14 residues. CDR1 and CDR2 from the germline V gene are LGHDT and YNNKEL (reference sequence). CDR3 residues: CASSQGQSDQPQHF. CDR3 coding DNA: TGTGCCAGCAGTCAAGGACAGTCGGATCAGCCCCAGCATTTT.

The V gene is TRBV5-8, the J gene TRBJ1-6, with D tentatively TRBD1 (5 bases). CDR1 and CDR2 (germline): SGHTS, YDEGEE. CDR3 size: 16 residues. Trimming removed 0 bases from V and 9 bases from J, with 16 bases in between. CDR3 protein: CASSLDRPALGSPLHF. In DNA, the CDR3 is TGTGCCAGCAGCTTGGACAGGCCGGCGCTGGGTTCACCCCTCCACTTT.

This rearrangement joins TRBV2 to TRBJ1-3; TRBD1 matches at 7 bases. The length of the CDR3 is 12 residues. The trim removed 6 bases at V and 4 bases at J, leaving 0 bases unmatched. Germline CDR1 SNHLY, CDR2 FYNNEI. The CDR3 here is CASRDRGNTIYF. The CDR3 coding sequence is TGTGCCAGCAGGGACAGGGGAAACACCATATATTTT.

CDR3 in amino acids: CASSSTGLADYEQYF. CDR3 bases: TGTGCCAGCAGCTCCACGGGACTAGCGGACTACGAGCAGTACTTC. This chain joins TRBV6-6 and TRBJ2-7, with 11 positions matching TRBD2. This CDR3 has 15 residues. Germline V lookup: CDR1 MNHNY, CDR2 SVGAGI (reference sequence). The ends lost 6 bases at V and 3 bases at J; junction bases unmatched: 7.

V usage is TRBV3-1 (or the pseudogene TRBV3-2) and J usage is TRBJ2-7, with 8 bases matching TRBD2. Germline V gene data show CDR1 as LGHDT and CDR2 as YNNKEL (reference sequence). V was clipped by 4 bases and J by 1 base; unmatched bases: 3. The CDR3 extends over 14 amino acids. In DNA form, the CDR3 reads TGTGCCAGCAGCCTAGCGGGACAATCCTACGAGCAGTACTTC. It yields the protein CASSLAGQSYEQYF.

This clone was detected only once. The chain carries TRBV7-2 and TRBJ2-7; 8 nucleotides match TRBD2. This CDR3 has 14 residues. With 1 base clipped from V and 9 bases from J, the junction kept 8 bases outside the gene matches. Germline values: CDR1 SGHTA, CDR2 FQGNSA. The CDR3 bases are TGTGCCAGCAGCTTAGAAATATGGCTAGCGGGGCAGTACTTC. Translating it yields CASSLEIWLAGQYF.